The T cell receptor beta chain described here comes from a study of PD-L1 blockade in urothelial cancer. Study in general: At some point between 2014 and 2016 therapy began: atezolizumab 1,200 mg intravenously every 3 weeks. Blood analysis took place 3 weeks (second dose) and 6 weeks after treatment start.

The study's findings and limits: Better survival was predicted when blood TCR clonality before treatment fell below the median. Durable-benefit cases showed more tumor-associated blood clone expansion at 3 weeks.

To note about this clone: The antigen remains unidentified.

Method: immunoSEQ multiplex PCR; TCRdb's copy keeps in-frame clones and lacks some. The table shows about 37,000 clones, with approximately 80% occurring only once. Germline V gene lookup returns CDR1 SGHDT and CDR2 YYEEEE. The CDR3 runs to 15 residues. Trimming left V 2 bases short and J 2 bases short, with 14 bases between. Source: PBMCs, taken around atezolizumab (anti-PD-L1) treatment. The chain recombines TRBV5-6 with TRBJ2-7, with D maybe TRBD1 (6 bases). This clonotype was obtained from a man between 60 and 75 years old with urothelial cancer. For the CDR3, the DNA is TGTGCCAGCAGCTTACGTCTCCAGGGGACCTACGAGCAGTACTTC. It is translated as CASSLRLQGTYEQYF.